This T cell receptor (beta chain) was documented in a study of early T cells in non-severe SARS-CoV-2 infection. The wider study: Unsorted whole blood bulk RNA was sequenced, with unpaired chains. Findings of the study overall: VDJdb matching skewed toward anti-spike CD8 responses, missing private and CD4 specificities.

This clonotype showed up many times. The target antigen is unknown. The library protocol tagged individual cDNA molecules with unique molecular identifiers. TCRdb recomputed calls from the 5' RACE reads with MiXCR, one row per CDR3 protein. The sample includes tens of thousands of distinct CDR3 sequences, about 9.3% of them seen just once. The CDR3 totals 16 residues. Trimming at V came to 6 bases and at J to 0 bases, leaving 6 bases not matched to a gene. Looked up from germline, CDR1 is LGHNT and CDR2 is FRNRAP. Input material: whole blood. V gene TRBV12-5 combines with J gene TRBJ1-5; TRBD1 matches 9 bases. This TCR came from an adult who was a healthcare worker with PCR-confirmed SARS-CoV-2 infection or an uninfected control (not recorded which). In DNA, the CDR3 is TGTGCTAGTGGCGGACAGGGGACTTATAGCAATCAGCCCCAGCATTTT. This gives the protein CASGGQGTYSNQPQHF.